Listed below are T cell receptor beta chains from one sample, sequenced in a study of blood T cells in healthy people across ages. TCRdb reprocessed the 5' RACE reads with MiXCR, giving one entry per CDR3 protein. The sample has some 700,000 distinct CDR3 sequences; about a fifth are singletons. Material: blood. The receptors were gathered from a man aged 65 to 79 in good health. CDR3s include the opening cysteine and the closing phenylalanine or tryptophan. The D gene is left open where the match is weak. Size is stated for part of the rows, as once, few or many counts, or as a class when the clone is expanded.

D	V	J	size	DNA	CDR3
-	TRBV2	TRBJ2-2	-	TGTGCCAGCAGTGCCAGTTTCACCGGGGAGCTGTTTTTT	CASSASFTGELFF
TRBD1	TRBV29-1	TRBJ2-5	many	TGCAGCGCACGGACAGGGGTAGCGTCGGGGACCCAGTACTTC	CSARTGVASGTQYF
-	TRBV3-1	TRBJ1-1	few	TGTGCCGGCAGCCAAGGGAACTTTAACACTGAAGCTTTCTTT	CAGSQGNFNTEAFF
-	TRBV29-1	TRBJ2-5	-	TGCAGCGTTGAAACGTACAGGGAGGGAGAGACCCAGTACTTC	CSVETYREGETQYF
TRBD2	TRBV20-1	TRBJ2-1	few	TGCAGTGCTAAAGATAGCGGGTCAAGGGCTGAGCAGTTCTTC	CSAKDSGSRAEQFF
TRBD1	TRBV20-1	TRBJ2-7	-	TGCAGTGCTGGATCAATCTATCGGGACAGGACCTACGAGCAGTACTTC	CSAGSIYRDRTYEQYF
TRBD2	TRBV6-7	TRBJ2-4	many	TGTGCCAGCAGTTACCCCCCGCGGGCTAGCGGGGCCAAAAACATTCAGTACTTC	CASSYPPRASGAKNIQYF
-	TRBV3-1	TRBJ2-1	-	TGTGCCAGCAGCCGCTCCTCAAAGGTTAGCGGACAATCGAGAGACAATGAGCAGTTCTTC	CASSRSSKVSGQSRDNEQFF
TRBD2	TRBV20-1	TRBJ2-1	-	TGCAGTGCTGACGGGAGACTAGCGGGAGAAAGCCACAATGAGCAGTTCTTC	CSADGRLAGESHNEQFF
TRBD1	TRBV10-3	TRBJ1-1	-	TGTGCCATCAGTGTACAGGGGACGAGGAACACTGAAGCTTTCTTT	CAISVQGTRNTEAFF
-	TRBV29-1	TRBJ1-1	-	TGCAGCGTCCTCCAGCCCCGGGAGACGAACACTGAAGCTTTCTTT	CSVLQPRETNTEAFF
TRBD2	TRBV11-2	TRBJ2-1	-	TGTGCCAGCAGGCCGATAGCGGGGGGGTTCTACAATGAGCAGTTCTTC	CASRPIAGGFYNEQFF
-	TRBV11-2	TRBJ2-1	few	TGTGCCAGCAGCTTAGGAGGAGGGTGGGGTGAGCAGTTCTTC	CASSLGGGWGEQFF
TRBD1	TRBV29-1	TRBJ2-1	many	TGCAGCGCCGCGGGACAGGCGAACTACAATGAGCAGTTCTTC	CSAAGQANYNEQFF
-	TRBV4-1	TRBJ2-1	few	TGCGCCAGCAGCCAAGCTGGAGGGTCCTGGGTGGACAATGAGCAGTTCTTC	CASSQAGGSWVDNEQFF
TRBD1	TRBV19	TRBJ2-2	few	TGTGCCAGCCTGGGACAGTCCCCGAACACCGGGGAGCTGTTTTTT	CASLGQSPNTGELFF
-	TRBV6-6	TRBJ1-1	few	TGTGCCAGCAGTTCCCCCGAGATGAACACTGAAGCTTTCTTT	CASSSPEMNTEAFF
-	TRBV20-1	TRBJ2-5	once	TGCAGTGCTAGAGATATGAGGCACCCCCAAGAGACCCAGTACTTC	CSARDMRHPQETQYF
-	TRBV18	TRBJ1-5	-	TGTGCCAGCTCACCACAGGGGAATAGCAATCAGCCCCAGCATTTT	CASSPQGNSNQPQHF
TRBD1	TRBV11-2	TRBJ2-4	-	TGTGCCAGCAGCTTGGACAGGGTGGACATTCAGTACTTC	CASSLDRVDIQYF
-	TRBV7-9	TRBJ2-2	few	TGTGCCAGCAGAGGGTTTAACGGCCCCGGGGAGCTGTTTTTT	CASRGFNGPGELFF
-	TRBV30	TRBJ2-5	-	TGTGCCTGGAGTCCGGGGCGCTATCTCCAAGAGACCCAGTACTTC	CAWSPGRYLQETQYF